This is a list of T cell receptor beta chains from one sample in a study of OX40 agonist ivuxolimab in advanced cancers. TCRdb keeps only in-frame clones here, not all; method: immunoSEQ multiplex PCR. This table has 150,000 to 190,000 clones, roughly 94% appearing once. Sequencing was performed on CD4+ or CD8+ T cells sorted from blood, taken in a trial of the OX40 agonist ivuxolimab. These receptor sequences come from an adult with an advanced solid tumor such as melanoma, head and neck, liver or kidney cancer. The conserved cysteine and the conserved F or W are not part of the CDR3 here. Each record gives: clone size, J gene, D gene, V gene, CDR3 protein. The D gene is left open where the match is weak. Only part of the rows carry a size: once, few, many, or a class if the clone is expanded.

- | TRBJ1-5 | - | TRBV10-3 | AISESRRDQPQH
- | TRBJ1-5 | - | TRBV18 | ASSQYREGSNQPQH
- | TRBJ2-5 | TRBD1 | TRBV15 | ATSRGSGQGATQY
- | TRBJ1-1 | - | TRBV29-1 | SAPGRSNTEAF
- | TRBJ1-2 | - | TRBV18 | ASSPGLTTNYGYT
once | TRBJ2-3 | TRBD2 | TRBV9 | ASSPGWTSGTDTQY
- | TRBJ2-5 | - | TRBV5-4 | ASSLGPAGETQY
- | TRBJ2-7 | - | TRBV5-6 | ASSFMVGGST
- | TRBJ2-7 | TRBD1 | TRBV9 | ASSVSPDRGSEQY
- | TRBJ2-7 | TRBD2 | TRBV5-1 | ASRGTSGRPYEQY
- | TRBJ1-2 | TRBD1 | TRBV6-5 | ASSTTGGDYGYT
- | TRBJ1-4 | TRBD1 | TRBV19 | ASSTRSVRGSNEKLF
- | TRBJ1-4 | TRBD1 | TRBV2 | ASSFDRGEEKLF
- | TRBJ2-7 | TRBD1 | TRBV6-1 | ASTGDRGYEQY
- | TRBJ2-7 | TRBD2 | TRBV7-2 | ASSVGLAGPYEQY